The rows below give T cell receptor beta chains drawn from one sample of a study of cytomegalovirus exposure and HLA in healthy donors. Profiling relied on immunoSEQ multiplex PCR, and the TCRdb table lists in-frame clones only, not all of them. Of about 170,000 clones in the sample, about 85% were seen once. Sequenced input: PBMCs. These receptors were obtained from a man younger than 45 in good health and CMV-seropositive. The CDR3 runs from the conserved cysteine through the conserved F or W. The D gene is left open where the match is weak. Size tells how often a clone was seen (once, few, many) or the class of an expanded clone, and some rows leave it out.

v_call: TRBV11-2
d_call: NA
cdr3_length: 13
j_call: TRBJ2-3
clone_size: NA
cdr3_nt: TGTGCCAGCAGCTTAGATCGGGACAATACGCAGTATTTT
cdr3_aa: CASSLDRDNTQYF

v_call: TRBV19
d_call: TRBD2
cdr3_length: 16
j_call: TRBJ2-1
clone_size: NA
cdr3_nt: TGTGCCAGTAGTATAGGGGCGGGGGGAGGCTACAATGAGCAGTTCTTC
cdr3_aa: CASSIGAGGGYNEQFF

v_call: TRBV6-5
d_call: NA
cdr3_length: 15
j_call: TRBJ1-3
clone_size: NA
cdr3_nt: TGTGCCAGCAGTTCCGACAGGTTCTCTGGAAACACCATATATTTT
cdr3_aa: CASSSDRFSGNTIYF

v_call: TRBV7-3
d_call: TRBD1
cdr3_length: 14
j_call: TRBJ2-2
clone_size: few
cdr3_nt: TGTGCCAGCAGCCCCACAGGGGGAGCCGGGGAGCTGTTTTTT
cdr3_aa: CASSPTGGAGELFF

v_call: TRBV6-6
d_call: NA
cdr3_length: 15
j_call: TRBJ2-7
clone_size: NA
cdr3_nt: TGTGCCACCCTTCTCCCCCAGGGCTCTTCCTACGAGCAGTACTTC
cdr3_aa: CATLLPQGSSYEQYF

v_call: TRBV19
d_call: NA
cdr3_length: 12
j_call: TRBJ2-5
clone_size: NA
cdr3_nt: TGTGCCAGCGCCGACAGGCTTAAGACCCAGTACTTC
cdr3_aa: CASADRLKTQYF

v_call: TRBV2
d_call: TRBD1
cdr3_length: 16
j_call: TRBJ1-5
clone_size: NA
cdr3_nt: TGTGCCAGCAGTCCGGGACAGGGATACCGCAATCAGCCCCAGCATTTT
cdr3_aa: CASSPGQGYRNQPQHF

v_call: TRBV9
d_call: TRBD2
cdr3_length: 14
j_call: TRBJ2-5
clone_size: NA
cdr3_nt: TGTGCCAGCAGTCCCGGGGCGGGAGGGGAGACCCAGTACTTC
cdr3_aa: CASSPGAGGETQYF

v_call: TRBV5-1
d_call: TRBD2
cdr3_length: 15
j_call: TRBJ2-2
clone_size: once
cdr3_nt: TGCGCCAGCACCCTGACTAGCGAAATCGGCGGGGAGCTGTTTTTT
cdr3_aa: CASTLTSEIGGELFF

v_call: TRBV2
d_call: NA
cdr3_length: 14
j_call: TRBJ2-4
clone_size: NA
cdr3_nt: TGTGCCAGCAGTCCCAGTCTAGCCAAAAACATTCAGTACTTC
cdr3_aa: CASSPSLAKNIQYF

v_call: TRBV6-1
d_call: TRBD2
cdr3_length: 15
j_call: TRBJ2-1
clone_size: once
cdr3_nt: TGTGCCAGCAGGTGGGGACTAGCGGGAGGGCCTGAGCAGTTCTTC
cdr3_aa: CASRWGLAGGPEQFF

v_call: TRBV6-5
d_call: NA
cdr3_length: 12
j_call: TRBJ1-3
clone_size: few
cdr3_nt: TGTGCCAGCACCAGCTCTGGAAACACCATATATTTT
cdr3_aa: CASTSSGNTIYF

v_call: TRBV5-1
d_call: NA
cdr3_length: 12
j_call: TRBJ2-5
clone_size: NA
cdr3_nt: TGCGCCAGCAGCCTCGCACAGGAGACCCAGTACTTC
cdr3_aa: CASSLAQETQYF

v_call: TRBV6-7
d_call: TRBD1
cdr3_length: 17
j_call: TRBJ1-1
clone_size: NA
cdr3_nt: TGTGCCAGCAGTTGCCCCGACAGGGGAGGGGTTGACACTGAAGCTTTCTTT
cdr3_aa: CASSCPDRGGVDTEAFF

v_call: TRBV9
d_call: TRBD2
cdr3_length: 15
j_call: TRBJ2-2
clone_size: NA
cdr3_nt: TGTGCCAGCAGTCAAGCGGGAGGGCCTTTCGGGGAGCTGTTTTTT
cdr3_aa: CASSQAGGPFGELFF

v_call: TRBV21-1
d_call: NA
cdr3_length: 15
j_call: TRBJ2-7
clone_size: NA
cdr3_nt: TGTGCCAGCAGCAAAGCGGGACTAGTTCCCTACGAGCAGTACTTC
cdr3_aa: CASSKAGLVPYEQYF

v_call: TRBV6-6
d_call: TRBD1
cdr3_length: 13
j_call: TRBJ1-1
clone_size: NA
cdr3_nt: TGTGCCAGCAAGGACAGGGCCCCAACTGAAGCTTTCTTT
cdr3_aa: CASKDRAPTEAFF

v_call: TRBV11-1
d_call: TRBD2
cdr3_length: 15
j_call: TRBJ2-1
clone_size: NA
cdr3_nt: TGTGCCAGCAGCTTATTGGCTAGCGGGATGAATGAGCAGTTCTTC
cdr3_aa: CASSLLASGMNEQFF

v_call: TRBV6-5
d_call: TRBD1
cdr3_length: 15
j_call: TRBJ1-1
clone_size: NA
cdr3_nt: TGTGCCAGCAGGGGGGACAGGGGGTCGGTCTCTGAAGCTTTCTTT
cdr3_aa: CASRGDRGSVSEAFF

v_call: TRBV9
d_call: NA
cdr3_length: 15
j_call: TRBJ2-7
clone_size: once
cdr3_nt: TGTGCCAGCAGCGTAGACGGACGGCGGGACTCCGAGCAGTACTTC
cdr3_aa: CASSVDGRRDSEQYF

v_call: TRBV18
d_call: NA
cdr3_length: 17
j_call: TRBJ2-1
clone_size: NA
cdr3_nt: TGTGCCAGCTCACCAGAATTGACAGGGACTGCCTACAATGAGCAGTTCTTC
cdr3_aa: CASSPELTGTAYNEQFF

v_call: TRBV6-1
d_call: NA
cdr3_length: 17
j_call: TRBJ1-5
clone_size: NA
cdr3_nt: TGTGCCAGCAGTGAAGCGCGGATAAGAGGTAGCAATCAGCCCCAGCATTTT
cdr3_aa: CASSEARIRGSNQPQHF

v_call: TRBV2
d_call: TRBD1
cdr3_length: 12
j_call: TRBJ1-4
clone_size: NA
cdr3_nt: TGTGCCAGCAGGGGGACAGTCGAAAAACTGTTTTTT
cdr3_aa: CASRGTVEKLFF

v_call: TRBV21-1
d_call: NA
cdr3_length: 18
j_call: TRBJ1-5
clone_size: NA
cdr3_nt: TGTGCCAGCAGCAAAGCGGTTGCAGGACAGGGAGGCAATCAGCCCCAGCATTTT
cdr3_aa: CASSKAVAGQGGNQPQHF

v_call: TRBV19
d_call: TRBD1
cdr3_length: 15
j_call: TRBJ2-3
clone_size: NA
cdr3_nt: TGTGCCAGTAGTAGAGGGGGCGCGGGCACAGATACGCAGTATTTT
cdr3_aa: CASSRGGAGTDTQYF

v_call: TRBV6-5
d_call: TRBD1
cdr3_length: 12
j_call: TRBJ1-2
clone_size: NA
cdr3_nt: TGTGCCAGCAGCGGACAGGCCTATGGCTACACCTTC
cdr3_aa: CASSGQAYGYTF

v_call: TRBV5-1
d_call: NA
cdr3_length: 12
j_call: TRBJ2-5
clone_size: NA
cdr3_nt: TGCGCCAGCAGCTTCACTGCTGAGACCCAGTACTTC
cdr3_aa: CASSFTAETQYF

v_call: TRBV6-6
d_call: NA
cdr3_length: 14
j_call: TRBJ1-3
clone_size: NA
cdr3_nt: TGTGCCAGCAGTCCCTCGGGGTCTGGAAACACCATATATTTT
cdr3_aa: CASSPSGSGNTIYF

v_call: TRBV7-8
d_call: TRBD2
cdr3_length: 15
j_call: TRBJ2-7
clone_size: NA
cdr3_nt: TGTGCCAGCAGCTTACGACTAGCGGGTGTCTACGAGCAGTACTTC
cdr3_aa: CASSLRLAGVYEQYF

v_call: TRBV27
d_call: TRBD1
cdr3_length: 15
j_call: TRBJ2-1
clone_size: NA
cdr3_nt: TGTGCCAGCAGACTCCAGGGGGCCTCCTACAATGAGCAGTTCTTC
cdr3_aa: CASRLQGASYNEQFF

v_call: TRBV4-1
d_call: TRBD2
cdr3_length: 18
j_call: TRBJ2-1
clone_size: many
cdr3_nt: TGCGCCAGCAGCCAAGAAGTTAGAGGGCTAGCGGGAGGATATGAGCAGTTCTTC
cdr3_aa: CASSQEVRGLAGGYEQFF

v_call: TRBV9
d_call: TRBD1
cdr3_length: 12
j_call: TRBJ1-1
clone_size: NA
cdr3_nt: TGTGCCAGCAACGCCGGGACAGGAAAAGCTTTCTTT
cdr3_aa: CASNAGTGKAFF